This is a list of T cell receptor beta chains from one sample in a study of T cells in Graves' hyperthyroidism and ophthalmopathy. A single record per CDR3 protein comes from TCRdb applying MiXCR to the multiplex PCR reads. In the table there are 500,000 or so distinct CDR3 sequences, about a sixth of which are singletons. The sequencing sample was made of blood. These receptors all come from a woman under 30 with Graves' ophthalmopathy. The CDR3 runs from the conserved cysteine through the conserved F or W. Each record gives: D gene, V gene, clone size, J gene, CDR3 DNA, CDR3 protein. D genes are given only for firm matches. The size of a clone is reported for some rows only, either as once, few or many, or as a class for expanded clones.

.	TRBV11-3	many	TRBJ2-1	TGTGCCAGCAGCTTAGGGGCCTACAATGAGCAGTTCTTC	CASSLGAYNEQFF
.	TRBV20-1	once	TRBJ1-2	TGCAGTGCTAGAGCCCCCTTGCCCAGCTATGGCTACGCCTTC	CSARAPLPSYGYAF
.	TRBV10-3	few	TRBJ2-1	TGTGCCATCAGTGAGTCGGCCAACAATGAGCAGTTCTTC	CAISESANNEQFF
.	TRBV5-1	.	TRBJ1-2	TGCGCCAGCAGCTTGGTTCCGGCCAGGCCGTATGGCTACACCTTC	CASSLVPARPYGYTF
TRBD2	TRBV3-1	.	TRBJ2-5	TGTGCCAGCAGCCAAGAACCGGGACTAGCCACCCCAGAGACCCAGTACTTC	CASSQEPGLATPETQYF
.	TRBV15	.	TRBJ2-2	TGTGCCACCAGCAGAGAGCCGGGACCGTCGAACACCGGGGAGCTGTTTTTT	CATSREPGPSNTGELFF
.	TRBV7-2	many	TRBJ1-2	TGTGCCAGCAGCTTAGACCCTGCCAGTGCCGGTAACTATGGCTACACCTTC	CASSLDPASAGNYGYTF
TRBD2	TRBV5-1	many	TRBJ2-7	TGCGCCAGCAGCTTGGGACTAGCGGGGACGTTCTACGAGCAGTACTTC	CASSLGLAGTFYEQYF
.	TRBV20-1	few	TRBJ2-7	TGCAGTGCTAGACCAAACCTGAGAGAGCAGTACTTC	CSARPNLREQYF
.	TRBV20-1	many	TRBJ1-1	TGCAGTGCTAGGGAACAGGGCCCTCTGGGAGCTTTCTTT	CSAREQGPLGAFF
.	TRBV19	once	TRBJ1-1	TGTGCCAGTAGTATCCGCTCGCGGGTCACCCGTGAAGCTTTCTTT	CASSIRSRVTREAFF
TRBD1	TRBV4-1	.	TRBJ1-2	TGCGCCAGCAGCCGGGACAGGGCGGTTAGCTATGGCTACACCTTC	CASSRDRAVSYGYTF
.	TRBV9	.	TRBJ1-3	TGTGCCAGCAGCGCCCAGAGGGACTCTGGAAACACCATATATTTT	CASSAQRDSGNTIYF
TRBD1	TRBV5-5	few	TRBJ1-5	TGTGCCAGCAGCTCCAGGGGACAGGGAAGCAATCAGCCCCAGCATTTT	CASSSRGQGSNQPQHF
TRBD2	TRBV7-2	many	TRBJ2-1	TGTGCCAGCAGCTTAGGTTCTAGCGGACACAATGAGCAGTTCTTC	CASSLGSSGHNEQFF
.	TRBV15	many	TRBJ1-5	TGTGCCACCAGCAGAGGGGTAGTAGGTAATCAGCCCCAGCATTTT	CATSRGVVGNQPQHF
TRBD1	TRBV28	.	TRBJ2-4	TGTGCCAGCAGTTTGATTGGGTGGACAGGGGGCTACATTCAGTACTTC	CASSLIGWTGGYIQYF
TRBD1	TRBV7-6	many	TRBJ2-1	TGTGCCAGCAGCCTCCATGGACAGGGTAGGAACAATGAGCAGTTCTTC	CASSLHGQGRNNEQFF
.	TRBV5-6	.	TRBJ1-3	TGTGCCAGCAGCTGGGGGGTGACTGGAAACACCATATATTTT	CASSWGVTGNTIYF
TRBD1	TRBV7-9	many	TRBJ1-2	TGTGCCAGCAGCTCCAACAGGGGACCCTTGAGTTATGGCTACACCTTC	CASSSNRGPLSYGYTF
TRBD1	TRBV4-1	few	TRBJ2-3	TGCGCCAGCAGCTATCCCGGGACAGGGAAGGATACGCAGTATTTT	CASSYPGTGKDTQYF
TRBD2	TRBV11-2	once	TRBJ2-1	TGTGCCAGCAGCTTGGGCGGGAGGGCCGGTGAGCAGTTCTTC	CASSLGGRAGEQFF
TRBD1	TRBV7-9	.	TRBJ2-6	TGTGCCAGCAGCCCACAGGGGGCGGCTGGGGCCAACGTCCTGACTTTC	CASSPQGAAGANVLTF
TRBD1	TRBV2	many	TRBJ1-2	TGTGCCAGCAGTCGGGACAGGGGGCAGCTAGGCTACACCTTC	CASSRDRGQLGYTF
.	TRBV4-1	.	TRBJ1-6	TGCGCCAGCAGCCAAGGGCCGGGACGTTCACCCCTCCACTTT	CASSQGPGRSPLHF
TRBD1	TRBV12-3/TRBV12-4	many	TRBJ2-4	TGTGCCAGCAGTTTCATGGACAGGAAAAACATTCAGTACTTC	CASSFMDRKNIQYF
.	TRBV5-4	few	TRBJ2-7	TGTGCCAGCAGCTTGCTCCGACGGGAGATAGAGTACGAGCAGTACTTC	CASSLLRREIEYEQYF
.	TRBV18	many	TRBJ2-7	TGTGCCAGCTCACCGTTGACCGAATACCCCTACGAGCAGTACTTC	CASSPLTEYPYEQYF
TRBD1	TRBV20-1	.	TRBJ2-2	TGCAGTGCTGGAGACCTAGGACAGGGGAGCGGGTGCGGGGAGCTGTTTTTT	CSAGDLGQGSGCGELFF
.	TRBV6-2/TRBV6-3	few	TRBJ2-5	TGTGCCAGCAGTTGGCCTCAGTATTACCAAGAGACCCAGTACTTC	CASSWPQYYQETQYF
.	TRBV7-2	.	TRBJ2-7	TGTGCCAGCAGCTTAAGACTAGGGGAGACCGAGCAGTACTTC	CASSLRLGETEQYF
TRBD2	TRBV6-5	.	TRBJ2-1	TGTGCCAGCAGTTGGGGACTAGCCGACCACAATGAGCAGTTCTTC	CASSWGLADHNEQFF
.	TRBV28	few	TRBJ1-2	TGTGCCAGCAGGGACAGATACGGCTACACCTTC	CASRDRYGYTF
TRBD1	TRBV27	many	TRBJ2-7	TGTGCCAGCAGAACCGGGACAGACGTCCACGAGCAGTACTTC	CASRTGTDVHEQYF
TRBD2	TRBV7-3	.	TRBJ2-5	TGTGCCAGCAGCTTAAATGGGGCGGGAGTTCCCGAGACCCAGTACTTC	CASSLNGAGVPETQYF
.	TRBV5-8	.	TRBJ2-7	TGTGCCAGCAGCCCCCGAGGATGGGAAGGCGAGCAGTACTTC	CASSPRGWEGEQYF
.	TRBV20-1	few	TRBJ2-3	TGCAGTGCCGAGCCGACTAGAGATACGCAGTATTTT	CSAEPTRDTQYF
TRBD2	TRBV7-3	.	TRBJ2-1	TGTGCCAGCAGCTCCCGCTATGGCGGGGGGGCTAGTGAGCAGTTCTTC	CASSSRYGGGASEQFF
.	TRBV10-3	few	TRBJ1-5	TGTGCCATCAGTGTACAGGGTAATCAGCCCCAGCATTTT	CAISVQGNQPQHF